The rows below give T cell receptor beta chains drawn from one sample of a study of blood T cell repertoires in COVID-19. The table came from immunoSEQ multiplex PCR; TCRdb's copy has only in-frame clones and leaves some out. The table has about 140,000 clones, more than 80% seen once. Input material: peripheral blood. These TCRs come from a woman aged 80 or older with acute or convalescent COVID-19. Both conserved end residues are part of each CDR3. D genes are given only for firm matches. Clone size is shown for a subset of rows, as once, few, many or a class of expanded clone.

v_call	j_call	clone_size	d_call	cdr3_length	cdr3_aa	cdr3_nt
TRBV5-1	TRBJ1-6	-	-	15	CASSLAVGLRSPLHF	TGCGCCAGCAGCTTGGCTGTGGGTTTGAGGTCACCCCTCCACTTT
TRBV19	TRBJ2-2	-	-	15	CASSLRDFGTGELFF	TGTGCCAGTAGTCTCAGGGATTTTGGCACCGGGGAGCTGTTTTTT
TRBV2	TRBJ1-4	-	-	14	CASSEAGLKEKLFF	TGTGCCAGCAGTGAGGCAGGTTTGAAAGAAAAACTGTTTTTT
TRBV4-3	TRBJ1-2	-	TRBD1	16	CASSQLGDRGRYGYTF	TGCGCCAGCAGCCAGCTCGGGGACAGGGGGCGGTATGGCTACACCTTC
TRBV6-6	TRBJ1-1	-	TRBD1	12	CASSPGQGSAFF	TGTGCCAGCAGTCCTGGACAGGGTTCGGCTTTCTTT
TRBV10-2	TRBJ2-2	-	TRBD2	15	CASSDPGGATGELFF	TGCGCCAGCAGTGATCCCGGGGGGGCCACCGGGGAGCTGTTTTTT
TRBV7-2	TRBJ2-1	-	-	18	CASSKRSGGAFSYNEQFF	TGTGCCAGCAGCAAGAGGAGTGGGGGGGCTTTCTCCTACAATGAGCAGTTCTTC
TRBV3-1/TRBV3-2	TRBJ2-7	-	-	14	CASSRQDKYYEQYF	TGTGCCAGCAGCCGCCAGGACAAGTACTACGAGCAGTACTTC
TRBV2	TRBJ1-4	-	TRBD1	17	CASSILGGQGMGEKLFF	TGTGCCAGCAGCATCCTTGGGGGACAGGGAATGGGTGAAAAACTGTTTTTT
TRBV2	TRBJ2-5	-	-	15	CASSDSRGGQKTQYF	TGTGCCAGCAGTGACTCTAGGGGGGGCCAGAAGACCCAGTACTTC
TRBV5-6	TRBJ2-2	-	-	15	CASSLGGVFTGELFF	TGTGCCAGCAGCTTGGGTGGAGTATTCACCGGGGAGCTGTTTTTT
TRBV5-1	TRBJ1-2	-	TRBD1	14	CASSPTGPLYGYTF	TGCGCCAGCAGCCCGACAGGGCCACTCTATGGCTACACCTTC
TRBV2	TRBJ1-4	-	TRBD1	16	CASGQGTYATNEKLFF	TGTGCCAGTGGACAGGGAACATATGCAACTAATGAAAAACTGTTTTTT
TRBV30	TRBJ1-2	-	-	11	CAWSDRYGYTF	TGTGCCTGGAGTGACCGGTATGGCTACACCTTC
TRBV6-5	TRBJ1-2	few	-	13	CASRIDSRLGYTF	TGTGCCAGCAGGATAGACAGTCGTCTTGGCTACACCTTC
TRBV11-3	TRBJ2-3	-	-	16	CASSLGISAVTDTQYF	TGTGCCAGCAGCTTAGGGATCAGCGCCGTCACAGATACGCAGTATTTT
TRBV30	TRBJ1-2	-	-	14	CAWSSWARPYGYTF	TGTGCCTGGAGCTCTTGGGCCAGACCCTATGGCTACACCTTC